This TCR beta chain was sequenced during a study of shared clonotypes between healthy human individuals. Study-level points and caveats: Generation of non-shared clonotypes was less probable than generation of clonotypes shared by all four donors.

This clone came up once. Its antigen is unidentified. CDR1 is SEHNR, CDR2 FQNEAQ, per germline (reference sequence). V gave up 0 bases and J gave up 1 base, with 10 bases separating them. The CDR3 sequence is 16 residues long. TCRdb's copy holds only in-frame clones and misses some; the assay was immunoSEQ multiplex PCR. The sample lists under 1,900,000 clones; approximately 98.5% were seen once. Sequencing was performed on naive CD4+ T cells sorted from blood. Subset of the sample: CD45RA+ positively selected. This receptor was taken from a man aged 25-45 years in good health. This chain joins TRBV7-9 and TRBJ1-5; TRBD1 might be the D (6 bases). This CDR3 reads CASSLAGAGSNQPQHF. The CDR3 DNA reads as TGTGCCAGCAGCTTAGCGGGGGCAGGGAGCAATCAGCCCCAGCATTTT.